This paragraph covers one T cell receptor (beta chain) sequence. The data were obtained in a study of shared T cell receptors in the human thymus. V was cut by 0 bases and J by 4 bases, with 25 bases left in between. Germline V gene data show CDR1 as SNHLY and CDR2 as FYNNEI. The CDR3 length is 20 residues. Libraries were prepared by immunoSEQ multiplex PCR; TCRdb keeps only in-frame clonotypes and omits some of them. The sample has 700,000 to 750,000 clones; 70% to 90% are singletons. These data were also reused for a study on human thymus T cells. This second study notes: Both thymic and peripheral blood repertoires showed apparently biased V and J usage.

Sequenced material: thymocytes. The sequence derives from a girl less than two years old with a congenital heart defect. V gene TRBV2 combines with J gene TRBJ1-5, with no clear D. The CDR3 DNA reads TGTGCCAGCAGTGAAGCGCGAGCCCCACCTACCCGGCCGACTAATCAGCCCCAGCATTTT. This sequence encodes CASSEARAPPTRPTNQPQHF.